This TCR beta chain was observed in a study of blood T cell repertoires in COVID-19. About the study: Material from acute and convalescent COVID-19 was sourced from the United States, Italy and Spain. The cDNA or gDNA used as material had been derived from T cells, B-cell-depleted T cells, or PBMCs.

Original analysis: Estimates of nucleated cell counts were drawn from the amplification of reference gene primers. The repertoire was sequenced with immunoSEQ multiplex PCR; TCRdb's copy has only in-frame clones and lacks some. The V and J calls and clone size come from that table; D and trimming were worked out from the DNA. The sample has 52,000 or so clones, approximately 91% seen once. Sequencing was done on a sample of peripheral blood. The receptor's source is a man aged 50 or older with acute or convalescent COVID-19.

This CDR3 is CASSGRGTSGLQETQYF. The CDR3 coding sequence is TGTGCCAGCAGTGGAAGGGGAACTAGCGGTCTCCAAGAGACCCAGTACTTC. The J gene is TRBJ2-5, the V gene TRBV6-1; 8 nucleotides agree with TRBD2. The CDR3 runs to 17 residues. The trim removed 4 bases at V and 1 base at J, leaving 11 bases unmatched. Per the germline V gene, CDR1 is MNHNS and CDR2 is SASEGT.